The source of this T cell receptor beta chain is a study of blood T cell repertoires in COVID-19. Overall study: Both acute and convalescent COVID-19 samples were obtained from the United States, Italy and Spain. The cDNA or gDNA used as material had been derived from T cells, B-cell-depleted T cells, or PBMCs.

This clone was counted once. As processed by the authors: Amplifying reference gene primers gave estimates of nucleated cell counts. The protocol was immunoSEQ multiplex PCR, while the TCRdb copy is restricted to in-frame clones and leaves out a portion. V, J and clone size are taken as reported in that table, and D and trimming were inferred from the DNA itself. The sample shows around 100,000 clones, approximately 92% of them seen only once. The CDR3 contains 16 residues. Looked up from germline, CDR1 is MNHNY and CDR2 is SVGAGI (reference sequence). V gave up 0 bases and J gave up 1 base; unmatched junction bases: 5.

Input material: peripheral blood. The receptor was isolated from a man in his forties or fifties with active COVID-19. This chain joins TRBV6-6 and TRBJ2-7, with 8 bases fitting TRBD1. Here the CDR3 DNA reads TGTGCCAGCAGTTACTCGAAACAGGGGGGATCCTACGAGCAGTACTTC. As protein: CASSYSKQGGSYEQYF.